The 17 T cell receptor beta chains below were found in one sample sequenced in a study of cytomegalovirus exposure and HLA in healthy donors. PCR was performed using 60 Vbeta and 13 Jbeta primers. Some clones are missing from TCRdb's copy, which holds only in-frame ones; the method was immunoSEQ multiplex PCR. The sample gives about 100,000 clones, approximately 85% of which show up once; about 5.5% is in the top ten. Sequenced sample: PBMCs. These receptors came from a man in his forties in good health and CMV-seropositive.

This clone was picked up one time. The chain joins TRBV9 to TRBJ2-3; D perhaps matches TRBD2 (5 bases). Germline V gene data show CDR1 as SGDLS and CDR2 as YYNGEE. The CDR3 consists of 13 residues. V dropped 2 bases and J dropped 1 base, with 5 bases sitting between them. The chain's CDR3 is CASSVEGTDTQYF. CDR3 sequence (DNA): TGTGCCAGCAGCGTGGAGGGCACAGATACGCAGTATTTT.

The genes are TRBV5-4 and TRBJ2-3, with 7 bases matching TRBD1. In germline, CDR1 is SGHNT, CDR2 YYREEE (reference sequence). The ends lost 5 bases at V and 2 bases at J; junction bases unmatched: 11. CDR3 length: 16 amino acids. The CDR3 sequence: CASRDSGTVSTDTQYF. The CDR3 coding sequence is TGTGCCAGCAGAGATTCCGGGACAGTGTCCACAGATACGCAGTATTTT.

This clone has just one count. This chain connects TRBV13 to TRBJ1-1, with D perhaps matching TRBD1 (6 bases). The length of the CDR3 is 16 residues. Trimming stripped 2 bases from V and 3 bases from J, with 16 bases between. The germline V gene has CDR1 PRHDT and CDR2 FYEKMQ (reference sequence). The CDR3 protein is CASSLTKQGRDTEAFF. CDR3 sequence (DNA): TGTGCCAGCAGCTTAACCAAACAGGGACGAGACACTGAAGCTTTCTTT.

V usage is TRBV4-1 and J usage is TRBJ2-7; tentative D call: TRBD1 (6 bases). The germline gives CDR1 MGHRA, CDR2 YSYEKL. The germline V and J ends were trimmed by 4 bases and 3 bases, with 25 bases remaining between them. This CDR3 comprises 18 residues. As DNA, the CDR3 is TGCGCCAGCAGCCTATATCAGATGCCCGAGGGGGACGGCTACGAGCAGTACTTC. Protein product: CASSLYQMPEGDGYEQYF.

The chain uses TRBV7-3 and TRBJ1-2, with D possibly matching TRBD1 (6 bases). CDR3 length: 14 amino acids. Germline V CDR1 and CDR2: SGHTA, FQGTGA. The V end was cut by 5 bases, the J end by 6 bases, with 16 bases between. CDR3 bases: TGTGCCAGCAGCCGTACCGGGACATTCGATGGCTACACCTTC. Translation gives CASSRTGTFDGYTF.

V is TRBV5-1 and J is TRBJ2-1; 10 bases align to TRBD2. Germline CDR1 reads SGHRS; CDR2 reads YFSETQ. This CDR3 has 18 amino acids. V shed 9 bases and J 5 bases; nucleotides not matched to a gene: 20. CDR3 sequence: CATLVAGGASLVNNEQFF. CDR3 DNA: TGCGCCACTTTGGTAGCGGGAGGAGCCTCTCTTGTAAACAATGAGCAGTTCTTC.

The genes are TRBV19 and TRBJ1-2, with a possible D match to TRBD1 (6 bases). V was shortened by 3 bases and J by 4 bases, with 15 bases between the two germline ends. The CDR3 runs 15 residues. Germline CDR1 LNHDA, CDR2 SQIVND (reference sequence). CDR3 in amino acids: CASSMGSGGSYGYTF. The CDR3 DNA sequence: TGTGCCAGTAGTATGGGTTCGGGGGGCAGCTATGGCTACACCTTC.

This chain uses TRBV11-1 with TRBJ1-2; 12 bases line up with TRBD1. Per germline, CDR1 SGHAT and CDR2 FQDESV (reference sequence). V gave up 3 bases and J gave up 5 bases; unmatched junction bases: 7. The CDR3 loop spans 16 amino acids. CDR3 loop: CASSLTRDRGPYGYTF. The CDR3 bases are TGTGCCAGCAGCTTGACAAGGGACAGGGGGCCGTATGGCTACACCTTC.

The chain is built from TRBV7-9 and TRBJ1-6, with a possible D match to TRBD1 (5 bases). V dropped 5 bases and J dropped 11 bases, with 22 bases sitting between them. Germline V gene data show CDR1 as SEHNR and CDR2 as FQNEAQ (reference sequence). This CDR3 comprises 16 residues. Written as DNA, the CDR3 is TGTGCCAGCAGCCCCGGATTGGGTCAGGGTGTGACACCCCTCCACTTT. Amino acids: CASSPGLGQGVTPLHF. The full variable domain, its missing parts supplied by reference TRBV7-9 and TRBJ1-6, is DTGVSQNPRHKITKRGQNVTFRCDPISEHNRLYWYRQTLGQGPEFLTYFQNEAQLEKSRLLSDRFSAERPKGSFSTLEIQRTEQGDSAMYLCASSPGLGQGVTPLHFGNGTRLTVT.

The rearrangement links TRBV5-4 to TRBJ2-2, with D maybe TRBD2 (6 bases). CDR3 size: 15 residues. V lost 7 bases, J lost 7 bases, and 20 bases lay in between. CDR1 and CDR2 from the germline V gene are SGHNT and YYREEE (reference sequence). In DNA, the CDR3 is TGTGCCAGCGGTTCCGACCAAACGGGGGTCGGGGAGCTGTTTTTT. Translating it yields CASGSDQTGVGELFF. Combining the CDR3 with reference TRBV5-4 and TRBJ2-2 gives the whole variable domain ETGVTQSPTHLIKTRGQQVTLRCSSQSGHNTVSWYQQALGQGPQFIFQYYREEENGRGNFPPRFSGLQFPNYSSELNVNALELDDSALYLCASGSDQTGVGELFFGEGSRLTVL.

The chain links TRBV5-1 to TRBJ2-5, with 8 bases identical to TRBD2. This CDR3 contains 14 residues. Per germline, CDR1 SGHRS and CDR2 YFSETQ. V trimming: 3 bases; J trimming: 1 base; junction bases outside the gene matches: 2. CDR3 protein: CASSSGGAQETQYF. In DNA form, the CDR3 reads TGCGCCAGCAGCTCCGGGGGGGCCCAAGAGACCCAGTACTTC.

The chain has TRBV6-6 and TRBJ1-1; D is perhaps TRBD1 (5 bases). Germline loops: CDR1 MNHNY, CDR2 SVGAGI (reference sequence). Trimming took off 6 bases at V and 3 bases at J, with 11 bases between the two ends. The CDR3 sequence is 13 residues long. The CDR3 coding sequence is TGTGCCAGCAGGACAGTTCGTGACACTGAAGCTTTCTTT. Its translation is CASRTVRDTEAFF.

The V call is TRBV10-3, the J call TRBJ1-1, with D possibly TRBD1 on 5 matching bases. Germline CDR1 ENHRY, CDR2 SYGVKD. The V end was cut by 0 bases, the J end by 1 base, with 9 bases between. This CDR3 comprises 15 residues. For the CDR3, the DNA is TGTGCCATCAGTGAGTCCGGGGGTGCGAACACTGAAGCTTTCTTT. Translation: CAISESGGANTEAFF.

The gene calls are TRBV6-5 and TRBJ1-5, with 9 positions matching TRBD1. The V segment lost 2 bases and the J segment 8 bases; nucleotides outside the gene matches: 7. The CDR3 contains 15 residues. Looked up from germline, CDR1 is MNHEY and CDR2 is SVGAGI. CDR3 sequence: CASSYQQGAREPQHF. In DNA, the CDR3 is TGTGCCAGCAGTTACCAACAGGGGGCGAGGGAGCCCCAGCATTTT.

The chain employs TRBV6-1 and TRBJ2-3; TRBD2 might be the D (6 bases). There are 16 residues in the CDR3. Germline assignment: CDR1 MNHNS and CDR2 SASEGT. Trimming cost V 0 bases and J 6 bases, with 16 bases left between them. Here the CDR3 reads CASSEAPLALSDTQYF. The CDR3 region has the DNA TGTGCCAGCAGTGAAGCTCCACTAGCCCTATCTGATACGCAGTATTTT.

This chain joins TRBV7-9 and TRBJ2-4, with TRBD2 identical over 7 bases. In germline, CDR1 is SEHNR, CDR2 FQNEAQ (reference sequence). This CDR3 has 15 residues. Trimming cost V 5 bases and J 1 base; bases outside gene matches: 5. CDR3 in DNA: TGTGCCAGCAGCCAAATCGGGGGGGCCAAAAACATTCAGTACTTC. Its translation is CASSQIGGAKNIQYF.

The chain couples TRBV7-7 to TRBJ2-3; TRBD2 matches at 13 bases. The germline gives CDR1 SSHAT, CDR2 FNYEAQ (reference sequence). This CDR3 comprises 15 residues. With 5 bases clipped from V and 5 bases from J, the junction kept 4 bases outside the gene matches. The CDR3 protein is CASSQLAGGIDTQYF. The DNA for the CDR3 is TGTGCCAGCAGCCAACTAGCGGGAGGGATAGATACGCAGTATTTT.